The next 4 T cell receptor beta chains were all read from a single sample in a study of blood T cell repertoires in COVID-19. This table comes from immunoSEQ multiplex PCR, and its TCRdb copy is limited to in-frame clones, with some not included. The table lists about 200,000 clones, approximately 87% of them singletons. Sequencing was done on a sample of peripheral blood. The source of these receptors is a woman aged 70-85 years with acute or convalescent COVID-19.

The rearrangement links TRBV29-1 to TRBJ2-4; D is perhaps TRBD2 (6 bases). From germline, CDR1 is SQVTM and CDR2 ANQGSEA. Trimming took off 7 bases at V and 5 bases at J, with 21 bases between the two ends. The CDR3 contains 15 residues. This chain's CDR3 is CSGGTGTGGQNIQYF. The CDR3 bases are TGCAGCGGGGGAACCGGGACTGGAGGCCAAAACATTCAGTACTTC.

This clone was detected only a few times. The chain combines TRBV12-3 or TRBV12-4 with TRBJ1-6, with D perhaps TRBD1 (6 bases). The V gene lost 3 bases and the J gene lost 16 bases, with 16 bases spanning the gap. The CDR3 length is 13 residues. Here the CDR3 DNA reads TGTGCCAGCAGTTTTAGTCGAGCAGGGGCTCTCCACTTT. It is translated as CASSFSRAGALHF.

V and J are TRBV29-1 and TRBJ2-7; tentative D call: TRBD1 (7 bases). Per germline, CDR1 SQVTM and CDR2 ANQGSEA. The CDR3 consists of 11 residues. Deletions cut 7 bases from V and 4 bases from J, with 11 bases between. The CDR3 region has the DNA TGCAGCGCCGCGGGACAGTACGAGCAGTACTTC. Protein sequence: CSAAGQYEQYF.

A few counts support this clone. The chain uses TRBV14 and TRBJ2-7; 8 bases map to TRBD2. The CDR3 extends over 12 amino acids. Germline CDR1 is SGHDN and CDR2 is FVKESK. CDR3 region: CASGGTGYEQYF. CDR3 sequence (DNA): TGTGCATCGGGGGGGACCGGCTACGAGCAGTACTTC. Based on the CDR3 plus reference TRBV14 and TRBJ2-7, the full variable domain is EAGVTQFPSHSVIEKGQTVTLRCDPISGHDNLYWYRRVMGKEIKFLLHFVKESKQDESGMPNNRFLAERTGGTYSTLKVQPAELEDSGVYFCASGGTGYEQYFGPGTRLTVT.